The 24 T cell receptor beta chains given below trace back to one sample, sequenced in a study of beta chain features in type 1 diabetes. The entirety of the isolated RNA underwent reverse transcription, so expressed TCRB transcripts were sequenced. TCRdb keeps only in-frame clones here, not all; method: immunoSEQ multiplex PCR. The repertoire holds fewer than 200,000 clones, about 12% seen once, with roughly 0.6% in the top ten. The source material was central memory CD4+ T cells from blood. The receptors were gathered from a woman between 18 and 30 years old in good health.

This chain joins TRBV11-1 and TRBJ1-2; TRBD1 might be the D (5 bases). The CDR3 spans 12 residues. V dropped 1 base and J dropped 8 bases, with 8 bases sitting between them. Germline V gene sequence: CDR1 SGHAT, CDR2 FQDESV (reference sequence). Here the CDR3 reads CASSLEGAGYTF. Written as DNA, the CDR3 is TGTGCCAGCAGCTTAGAAGGGGCCGGCTACACCTTC.

This sequence joins TRBV7-6 and TRBJ2-1; 13 bases are a match to TRBD2. V lost 5 bases and J lost 7; bases outside the gene matches: 2. CDR1 is SGHVS and CDR2 is FNYEAQ in the germline V gene. The length of the CDR3 is 14 residues. CDR3 sequence (DNA): TGTGCCAGCAGCCTGGGACTAGCGGGGAATGAGCAGTTCTTC. Encoded protein: CASSLGLAGNEQFF. The full variable domain, completed using reference TRBV7-6 and TRBJ2-1, is GAGVSQSPRYKVTKRGQDVALRCDPISGHVSLYWYRQALGQGPEFLTYFNYEAQQDKSGLPNDRFSAERPEGSISTLTIQRTEQRDSAMYRCASSLGLAGNEQFFGPGTRLTVL.

This clone came up many times. The rearrangement joins TRBV5-1 to TRBJ2-3; 7 nucleotides align to TRBD1. Germline-derived CDR1 and CDR2 are SGHRS and YFSETQ. The CDR3 has 16 residues. Losses at the gene ends were 7 bases for V and 4 bases for J; bases not matched to a gene: 15. The DNA of the CDR3 is TGCGCCAGCGCCTCTTTTCCAGGGGGAAGGGCAGATACGCAGTATTTT. Translated: CASASFPGGRADTQYF.

This chain links TRBV7-8 with TRBJ1-5; the match to TRBD1 covers 7 bases. This CDR3 has 16 residues. The ends lost 2 bases at V and 4 bases at J; junction bases unmatched: 8. In germline, CDR1 is SGHVS, CDR2 FQNEAQ. The CDR3 sequence: CASSLSQGRWNQPQHF. DNA for the CDR3: TGTGCCAGCAGCTTATCACAGGGGAGATGGAATCAGCCCCAGCATTTT.

The chain carries TRBV2 and TRBJ2-4; 8 bases fit TRBD1. The V gene's germline CDR1 is SNHLY and CDR2 FYNNEI. V was pared by 7 bases and J by 0 bases, with 5 bases of the junction left unmatched. The CDR3 has 15 residues. The CDR3 spells CASTGTGLAKNIQYF. CDR3 sequence (DNA): TGTGCCAGCACCGGGACAGGACTAGCCAAAAACATTCAGTACTTC.

The gene calls are TRBV5-8 and TRBJ2-7, with D perhaps matching TRBD1 (6 bases). This CDR3 region has 15 residues. CDR1 SGHTS and CDR2 YDEGEE come from the germline V gene. The V gene lost 4 bases and the J gene lost 2 bases, with 16 bases spanning the gap. CDR3 sequence: CASSQRQALTYEQYF. DNA for the CDR3: TGTGCCAGCAGCCAACGACAGGCGCTTACCTACGAGCAGTACTTC. The full variable domain, in which reference TRBV5-8 and TRBJ2-7 provide the parts outside the CDR3, is EAGVTQSPTHLIKTRGQQATLRCSPISGHTSVYWYQQALGLGLQFLLWYDEGEERNRGNFPPRFSGRQFPNYSSELNVNALELEDSALYLCASSQRQALTYEQYFGPGTRLTVT.

The chain has TRBV7-9 and TRBJ1-2, with no clear D. Per germline, CDR1 SEHNR and CDR2 FQNEAQ (reference sequence). The CDR3 has 12 amino acids. V lost 5 bases and J lost 3, with 7 bases in between. The CDR3 DNA is TGTGCCAGCAGCGACGGGGACTATGGCTACACCTTC. It codes for CASSDGDYGYTF.

V and J are TRBV7-8 and TRBJ2-7; 8 positions agree with TRBD1. The CDR3 covers 14 residues. The trim removed 2 bases at V and 3 bases at J, leaving 3 bases unmatched. CDR1 SGHVS and CDR2 FQNEAQ come from the germline V gene. The CDR3 DNA is TGTGCCAGCAGCTTAACAGGGGGTTACTACGAGCAGTACTTC. Translated, it gives CASSLTGGYYEQYF.

This clone was counted between two and nine times. The gene calls are TRBV2 and TRBJ1-2, with 10 bases fitting TRBD1. This CDR3 has 13 residues. V lost 8 bases to trimming and J lost 2 bases; unmatched junction nucleotides: 2. Germline V gene data show CDR1 as SNHLY and CDR2 as FYNNEI. The chain's CDR3 is CASATGGNYGYTF. Written as DNA, the CDR3 is TGTGCCAGCGCGACAGGGGGCAACTATGGCTACACCTTC.

V gene TRBV4-1 combines with J gene TRBJ2-7; 11 bases are a match to TRBD2. CDR3 length: 15 residues. CDR1 and CDR2 (germline): MGHRA, YSYEKL. The V and J ends lost 4 bases and 4 bases, in that order; junction bases with no gene match: 6. CDR3 coding DNA: TGCGCCAGCAGCCCAGATAGCGGGAGGGGATACGAGCAGTACTTC. It specifies CASSPDSGRGYEQYF.

The chain links TRBV7-2 to TRBJ1-1; D might be TRBD1 (6 bases). This CDR3 spans 13 amino acids. CDR1 is SGHTA and CDR2 is FQGNSA in the germline V gene. V was clipped by 7 bases and J by 3 bases, with 12 bases between them. In nucleotides, the CDR3 is TGTGCCAGCAACTACAGGGTAGACACTGAAGCTTTCTTT. It specifies CASNYRVDTEAFF.

The V gene is TRBV7-6, the J gene TRBJ1-2, with TRBD1 matching over 8 bases. Germline CDR1 is SGHVS and CDR2 is FNYEAQ. This CDR3 is built from 16 residues. The trim removed 1 base at V and 4 bases at J, leaving 8 bases unmatched. CDR3 nucleotide sequence: TGTGCCAGCAGCTTAGAACCTCTCACAGGGGGCTATGGCTACACCTTC. This codes for CASSLEPLTGGYGYTF. The variable domain in full, completed from reference TRBV7-6 and TRBJ1-2, reads GAGVSQSPRYKVTKRGQDVALRCDPISGHVSLYWYRQALGQGPEFLTYFNYEAQQDKSGLPNDRFSAERPEGSISTLTIQRTEQRDSAMYRCASSLEPLTGGYGYTFGSGTRLTVV.

The chain links TRBV27 to TRBJ2-7, with a possible D match to TRBD1 (5 bases). V shed 6 bases and J shed 0 bases, with 24 bases lying between them. The CDR3 has 18 residues. Looked up from germline, CDR1 is MNHEY and CDR2 is SMNVEV (reference sequence). The CDR3 protein is CASRPLFSRGLNSYEQYF. CDR3 DNA sequence: TGTGCCAGCAGGCCCCTTTTTTCTAGGGGCCTAAACTCCTACGAGCAGTACTTC.

This clone was picked up a small number of times. The chain employs TRBV7-8 and TRBJ1-1; TRBD1 aligns across 7 bases. The germline gives CDR1 SGHVS, CDR2 FQNEAQ. The CDR3 spans 16 residues. V trimming: 3 bases; J trimming: 2 bases; junction bases outside the gene matches: 9. The CDR3 DNA follows: TGTGCCAGCAGCTTCTCAGGGACAGTACGAAACACTGAAGCTTTCTTT. Translated, it gives CASSFSGTVRNTEAFF.

The rearrangement links TRBV7-2 to TRBJ2-7; D not resolved. This CDR3 spans 11 amino acids. Germline V gene sequence: CDR1 SGHTA, CDR2 FQGNSA. The ends were cut back, 7 bases at V and 3 bases at J, with 7 bases in the middle. The CDR3: CASTSYYEQYF. In nucleotides, the CDR3 is TGTGCCAGCACCTCCTACTACGAGCAGTACTTC.

The gene calls are TRBV5-8 and TRBJ1-1; TRBD1 is a possible D gene (6 bases). The V gene lost 4 bases and the J gene lost 9 bases, with 22 bases spanning the gap. The CDR3 runs to 15 residues. Germline values: CDR1 SGHTS, CDR2 YDEGEE. The CDR3 coding sequence is TGTGCCAGCAGCGGATATATGGGGACACCCGAACAAGCTTTCTTT. Its translation is CASSGYMGTPEQAFF.

The chain combines TRBV4-2 with TRBJ2-7; D is perhaps TRBD1 (5 bases). Deletions cut 0 bases from V and 6 bases from J, with 15 bases between. CDR1 LGHNA and CDR2 YNFKEQ come from the germline V gene. The CDR3 is 15 residues long. The CDR3 loop is CASSQDSDRGSEQYF. The CDR3 DNA sequence: TGTGCCAGCAGCCAAGACAGCGATAGGGGAAGCGAGCAGTACTTC.

This rearrangement joins TRBV7-6 to TRBJ1-2; 7 nucleotides align to TRBD1. After removal of 5 bases from V and 7 bases from J, the junction contained 13 bases not matched to a gene. Germline V gene lookup returns CDR1 SGHVS and CDR2 FNYEAQ. The CDR3 contains 15 residues. This CDR3 is CASSPQGSGGSGYTF. The DNA for the CDR3 is TGTGCCAGCAGCCCGCAAGGGTCAGGGGGTAGTGGCTACACCTTC.

This clone occurred a few times. At one end the junction does not follow the germline gene, possibly because of a read error. V usage is TRBV7-2 and J usage is TRBJ2-1, with D perhaps TRBD2 (5 bases). Germline loops: CDR1 SGHTA, CDR2 FQGNSA. The CDR3 covers 12 residues. This chain's CDR3 is CASRLAVGEQFF. The CDR3 DNA follows: TGTGCCAGCAGGTTAGCAGTGGGAGAACAGTTCTTC.

This clone occurred a few times. The chain combines TRBV6-5 with TRBJ2-7; TRBD2 matches 11 bases. This CDR3 comprises 16 residues. Per germline, CDR1 MNHEY and CDR2 SVGAGI. With V trimmed by 0 bases and J by 7 bases, 8 bases remained unmatched. CDR3 DNA sequence: TGTGCCAGCAGTTACTCCGGGGCTAGCGGGAGGAGTGAGCAGTACTTC. It is translated as CASSYSGASGRSEQYF.

The J gene is TRBJ1-1, the V gene TRBV6-5; D not resolved. Germline V lookup: CDR1 MNHEY, CDR2 SVGAGI. The ends were cut back, 4 bases at V and 2 bases at J, with 11 bases in the middle. The CDR3 length is 14 residues. For the CDR3, the DNA is TGTGCCAGCAGTTCGGTCCTGATTAACACTGAAGCTTTCTTT. Translated: CASSSVLINTEAFF.

The chain employs TRBV9 and TRBJ2-7; TRBD2 agrees at 11 bases. Looked up from germline, CDR1 is SGDLS and CDR2 is YYNGEE. CDR3 size: 15 residues. J gave up 4 bases and V 2 bases, and 5 bases lay outside the gene matches. The CDR3 DNA is TGTGCCAGCAGCGTCCATAGCGGGAGGGAATACGAGCAGTACTTC. It is translated as CASSVHSGREYEQYF.

This clone occurred a few times. The chain has TRBV15 and TRBJ2-3; 11 nucleotides align to TRBD2. V shed 3 bases and J 3 bases; nucleotides not matched to a gene: 5. Germline-derived CDR1 and CDR2 are LNHNV and YYDKDF (reference sequence). This CDR3 comprises 16 residues. The CDR3 spells CATSRYLAGGTDTQYF. In nucleotides, the CDR3 is TGTGCCACCAGCAGGTATCTAGCGGGAGGTACAGATACGCAGTATTTT.

This clone was seen a handful of times. The chain links TRBV19 to TRBJ2-1; 7 bases agree with TRBD1. The V gene end was trimmed by 5 bases and the J gene end by 9 bases; junction bases not matched to a gene: 10. The CDR3 consists of 14 residues. From germline, CDR1 is LNHDA and CDR2 SQIVND (reference sequence). Here the CDR3 DNA reads TGTGCCAGTAGTCCCCACATACAGGGGAGTGAGCAGTTCTTC. Translating it yields CASSPHIQGSEQFF.